In this sample, the clone carrying this T cell receptor beta chain turned up many times. Its antigen is unknown. Indicated time point: persistent/refractory GD, antithyroid drugs over 5 years with positive TRAb. RNA from PBMCs was the source of the TCR library. American Thyroid Association guidelines served as the basis for diagnosing Graves' disease. Each of the patients was recruited from an endocrinology department situated in Xi'an, China. This CDR3 has 15 amino acids. The germline V and J ends were trimmed by 5 bases and 2 bases, with 12 bases remaining between them. The data were taken from a study of regulatory T cells in long-lasting Graves disease. Study background: The criterion for persistent Graves' disease was over 5 years of antithyroid drugs with positive TSH receptor antibodies.

Study-wide results and caveats: Persistent Graves' patients showed less TCR diversity than newly diagnosed ones.

To make TCR beta libraries, researchers used iRepertoire HTBI primers and Arm-PCR of CDR3 regions. In TCRdb, the multiplex PCR reads were re-called with MiXCR into one record per CDR3 protein. The sample has about 430,000 distinct CDR3 sequences; over 20% are singletons. This TCR was recovered from a female donor with Graves disease. The V call is TRBV12-3 or TRBV12-4, the J call TRBJ2-2; D uncertain. The input for sequencing was peripheral blood mononuclear cells (PBMCs), taken when the disease was refractory, from a patient treated with antithyroid drugs. CDR3 DNA sequence: TGTGCCAGCAGTCCCCGACGTGGTAACACCGGGGAGCTGTTTTTT. Amino acid sequence: CASSPRRGNTGELFF.